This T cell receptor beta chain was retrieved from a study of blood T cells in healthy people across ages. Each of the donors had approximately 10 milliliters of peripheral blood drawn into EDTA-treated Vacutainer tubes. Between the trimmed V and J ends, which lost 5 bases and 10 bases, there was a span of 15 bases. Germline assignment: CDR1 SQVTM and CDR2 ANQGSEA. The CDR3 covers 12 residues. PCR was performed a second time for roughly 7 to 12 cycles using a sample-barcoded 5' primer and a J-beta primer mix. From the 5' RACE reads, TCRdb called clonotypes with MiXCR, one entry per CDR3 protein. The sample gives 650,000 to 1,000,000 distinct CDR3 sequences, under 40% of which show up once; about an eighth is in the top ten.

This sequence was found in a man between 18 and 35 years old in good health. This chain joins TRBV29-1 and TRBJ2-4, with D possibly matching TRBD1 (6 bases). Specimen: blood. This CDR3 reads CSVIRGQGIQYF. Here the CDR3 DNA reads TGCAGCGTTATTCGGGGCCAGGGGATTCAGTACTTC.